A single sample gave rise to the 6 T cell receptor beta chains below, sequenced in a study of T cell clonality in common variable immunodeficiency. TCRdb keeps only in-frame clones here, not all; method: immunoSEQ multiplex PCR. Listed for the sample are about 19,000 clones, none seen a single time. Their cognate antigens are unknown. Study-wide results and caveats: Reportedly, TCR beta sequences from common variable immunodeficiency showed fewer deletions and N-nucleotide insertions.

Sequencing was performed on peripheral blood mononuclear cells. These receptors were taken from a human donor with common variable immunodeficiency.

With regard to this clone: The CDR3 is cut off 3 residues early in the read; its end comes from the germline J gene. V gene TRBV7-9 combines with J gene TRBJ2-2; a possible D gene is TRBD1 (5 bases). Germline-derived CDR1 and CDR2 are SEHNR and FQNEAQ (reference sequence). The CDR3 sequence is 15 residues long. Trimming took off 1 base at V and 2 bases at J, with 8 bases between the two ends. CDR3 sequence: CASSLGGQNTGELFF. The sequenced part of the CDR3 DNA is TGTGCCAGCAGCTTAGGAGGACAAAACACCGGGGAG.

This clone was recorded a few times. With the read ending 3 residues before the CDR3 end, the germline J gene is used to fill in that end. The chain joins TRBV19 to TRBJ1-2; the D gene is possibly TRBD1 (5 bases). Germline V gene lookup returns CDR1 LNHDA and CDR2 SQIVND (reference sequence). Trimming left V 5 bases short and J 1 base short, with 17 bases between. The CDR3 runs to 16 residues. Here the CDR3 reads CASSSFGSGFNYGYTF. The DNA read from the CDR3 is TGTGCCAGTAGTTCTTTTGGTTCAGGGTTTAACTATGGC.

This clone was picked up many times. The read is 3 residues too short to cover the CDR3 end, so that end is filled in from the germline J gene. The chain has TRBV6-4 and TRBJ2-2, with D maybe TRBD2 (5 bases). The V and J ends lost 3 bases and 5 bases respectively, with 10 bases between them. Germline-derived CDR1 and CDR2 are MRHNA and SNTAGT. CDR3 length: 14 amino acids. The sequenced part of the CDR3 DNA is TGTGCCAGCAGTGATGAAGCGGAGACCGGGGAG. Translation gives CASSDEAETGE. The entire CDR3 sequence reads CASSDEAETGELFF.

At least ten counts were recorded for this clone. Read coverage stops 3 residues before the CDR3 terminus; the germline J gene supplies the remainder. This chain joins TRBV18 and TRBJ2-7; TRBD1 or TRBD2 may be the D gene (5 bases each). CDR1 is KGHSH and CDR2 is LQKENI in the germline V gene. The CDR3 covers 16 residues. V was shortened by 8 bases and J by 0 bases, with 20 bases between the two germline ends. The CDR3 DNA, read in part, is TGTGCCAGCACCTCCCAGGGAAAGAGGGCCTCCTACGAG. Amino acid sequence: CASTSQGKRASYE. The entire CDR3 is CASTSQGKRASYEQYF.

On this clone itself: The read ends 3 residues early relative to the CDR3; the germline J gene fills the gap. The chain recombines TRBV6-2 or TRBV6-3 with TRBJ1-2; TRBD1 agrees at 11 bases. In germline, CDR1 is MNHEY, CDR2 SVGEGT. After removal of 5 bases from V and 6 bases from J, the junction contained 8 bases not matched to a gene. The CDR3 spans 15 residues. CDR3 in amino acids: CASSHRGTGGDGYTF. The part of the CDR3 DNA that was read is TGTGCCAGCAGTCACCGAGGGACAGGGGGAGATGGC.

About this clone itself: With the read ending 3 residues before the CDR3 end, the germline J gene is used to fill in that end. V is TRBV2 and J is TRBJ2-3; D remains ambiguous. The CDR3 extends over 13 amino acids. Trimming pared 3 bases from V and 0 bases from J, leaving 4 bases between. Germline CDR1 reads SNHLY; CDR2 reads FYNNEI. The part of the CDR3 DNA that was read is TGTGCCAGCAGTGACCTAAGCACAGATACG. Protein sequence: CASSDLSTDT. The full CDR3 is CASSDLSTDTQYF.